The source of this T cell receptor beta chain is a study of blood T cells in healthy people across ages. Germline-derived CDR1 and CDR2 are SGHRS and YFSETQ. This CDR3 has 15 amino acids. V lost 5 bases and J lost 2; bases outside the gene matches: 10. General observations from the study: Older individuals had lower TCR beta diversity per million T cells (the decline was roughly linear).

The authors ran a second PCR of about 7 to 12 cycles using a sample-barcoded 5' primer and a J-beta primer mix. TCRdb fed the 5' RACE reads into MiXCR, producing one record per CDR3 protein. This sample yields around 970,000 distinct CDR3 sequences, of which about 51% are seen a single time; over 20% belongs to the top ten. As for this clonotype: The antigen remains undetermined.

The receptor was isolated from a woman aged 55-75 years in good health. V is TRBV5-1 and J is TRBJ2-7; 7 bases are shared with TRBD1. What was sequenced was blood. The CDR3 loop is CASSPGTVTTYEQYF. The CDR3 region has the DNA TGCGCCAGCAGTCCCGGGACAGTTACTACCTACGAGCAGTACTTC. The complete variable domain, with remaining parts taken from reference TRBV5-1 and TRBJ2-7, reads KAGVTQTPRYLIKTRGQQVTLSCSPISGHRSVSWYQQTPGQGLQFLFEYFSETQRNKGNFPGRFSGRQFSNSRSEMNVSTLELGDSALYLCASSPGTVTTYEQYFGPGTRLTVT.